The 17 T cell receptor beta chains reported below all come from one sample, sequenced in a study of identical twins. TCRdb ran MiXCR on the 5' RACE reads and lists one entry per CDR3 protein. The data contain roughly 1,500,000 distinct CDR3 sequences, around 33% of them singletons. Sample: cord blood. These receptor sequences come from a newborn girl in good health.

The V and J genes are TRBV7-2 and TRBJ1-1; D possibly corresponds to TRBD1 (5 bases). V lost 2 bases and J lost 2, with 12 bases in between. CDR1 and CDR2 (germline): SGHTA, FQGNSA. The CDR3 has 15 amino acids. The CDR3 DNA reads TGTGCCAGCAGCTTACAGGGACCAATCAACACTGAAGCTTTCTTT. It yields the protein CASSLQGPINTEAFF.

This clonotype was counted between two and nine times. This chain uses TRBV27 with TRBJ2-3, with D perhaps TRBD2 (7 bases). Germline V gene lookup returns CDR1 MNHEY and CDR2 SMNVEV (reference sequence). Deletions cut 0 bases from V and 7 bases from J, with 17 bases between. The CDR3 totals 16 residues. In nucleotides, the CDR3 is TGTGCCAGCAGTTTATCGAAGGGGGGGGGCCGTTATACGCAGTATTTT. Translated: CASSLSKGGGRYTQYF.

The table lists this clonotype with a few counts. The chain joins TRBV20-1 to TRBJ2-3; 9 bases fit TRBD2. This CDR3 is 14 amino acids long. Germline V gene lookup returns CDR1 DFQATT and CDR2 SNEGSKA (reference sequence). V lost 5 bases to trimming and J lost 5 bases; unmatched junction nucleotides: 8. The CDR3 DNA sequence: TGCAGTGCTCGCCGTAGCGGGGGTGTAGATACGCAGTATTTT. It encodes CSARRSGGVDTQYF.

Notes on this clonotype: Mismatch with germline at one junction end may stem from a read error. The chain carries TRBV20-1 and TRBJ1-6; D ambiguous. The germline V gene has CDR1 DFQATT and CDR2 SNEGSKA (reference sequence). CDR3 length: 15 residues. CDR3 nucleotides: TGCGGTGCTCGGCCCGGGTCCTCCTATAATTCACCCCTCCACTTT. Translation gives CGARPGSSYNSPLHF.

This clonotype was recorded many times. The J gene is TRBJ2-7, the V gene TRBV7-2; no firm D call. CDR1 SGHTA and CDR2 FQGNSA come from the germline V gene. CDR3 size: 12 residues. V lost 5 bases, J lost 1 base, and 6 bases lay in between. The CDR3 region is CASSRYSYEQYF. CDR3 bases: TGTGCCAGCAGCCGTTATTCCTACGAGCAGTACTTC.

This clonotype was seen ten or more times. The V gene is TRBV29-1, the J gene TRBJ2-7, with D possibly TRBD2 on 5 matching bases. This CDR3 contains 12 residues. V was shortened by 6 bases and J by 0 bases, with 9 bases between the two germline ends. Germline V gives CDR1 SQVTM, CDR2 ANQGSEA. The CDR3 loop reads CSVPGGSYEQYF. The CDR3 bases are TGCAGCGTCCCAGGAGGCTCCTACGAGCAGTACTTC.

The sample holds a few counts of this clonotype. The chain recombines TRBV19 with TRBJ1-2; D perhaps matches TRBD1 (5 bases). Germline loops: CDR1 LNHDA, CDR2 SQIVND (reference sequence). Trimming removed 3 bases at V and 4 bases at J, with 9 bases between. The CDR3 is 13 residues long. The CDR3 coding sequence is TGTGCCAGTAGTATGGGACGGCCCTATGGCTACACCTTC. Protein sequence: CASSMGRPYGYTF.

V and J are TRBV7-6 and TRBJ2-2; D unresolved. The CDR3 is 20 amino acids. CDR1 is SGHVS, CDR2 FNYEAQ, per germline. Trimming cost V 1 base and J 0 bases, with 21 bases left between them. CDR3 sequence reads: CASSLGVGRLILANTGELFF. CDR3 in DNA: TGTGCCAGCAGCTTAGGTGTGGGCAGGCTGATCCTCGCGAACACCGGGGAGCTGTTTTTT.

The CDR3 nucleotides read TGTGCCAGCAGTGAAGGGATGGACAGGGGCTATGGCTACACCTTC. Translation: CASSEGMDRGYGYTF. The chain joins TRBV2 to TRBJ1-2; 9 nucleotides align to TRBD1. J gave up 4 bases and V 1 base, and 4 bases lay outside the gene matches. The CDR3 consists of 15 residues. Looked up from germline, CDR1 is SNHLY and CDR2 is FYNNEI.

This chain's CDR3 is CASSLSPSGGFSTDTQYF. In nucleotides, the CDR3 is TGTGCCAGCAGCTTATCACCTAGCGGGGGGTTTAGCACAGATACGCAGTATTTT. V gene TRBV7-2 combines with J gene TRBJ2-3, with 11 bases aligning to TRBD2. Germline V gene data show CDR1 as SGHTA and CDR2 as FQGNSA. The CDR3 has 18 residues. The trim removed 2 bases at V and 0 bases at J, leaving 7 bases unmatched.

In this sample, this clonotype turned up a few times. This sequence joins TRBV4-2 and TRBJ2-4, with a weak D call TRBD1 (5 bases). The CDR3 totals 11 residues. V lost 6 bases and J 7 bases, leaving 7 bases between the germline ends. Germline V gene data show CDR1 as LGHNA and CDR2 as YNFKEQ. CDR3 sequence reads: CASRSGNIQYF. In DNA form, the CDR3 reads TGTGCCAGCAGATCAGGGAACATTCAGTACTTC.

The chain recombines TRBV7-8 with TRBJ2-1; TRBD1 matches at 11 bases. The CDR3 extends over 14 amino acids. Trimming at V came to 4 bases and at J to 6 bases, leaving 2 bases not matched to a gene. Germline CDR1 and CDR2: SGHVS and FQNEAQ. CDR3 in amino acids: CASSSDRGRNEQFF. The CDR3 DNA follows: TGTGCCAGCAGCTCGGACAGGGGGCGCAATGAGCAGTTCTTC. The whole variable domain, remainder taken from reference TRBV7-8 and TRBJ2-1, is GAGVSQSPRYKVAKRGQDVALRCDPISGHVSLFWYQQALGQGPEFLTYFQNEAQLDKSGLPSDRFFAERPEGSVSTLKIQRTQQEDSAVYLCASSSDRGRNEQFFGPGTRLTVL.

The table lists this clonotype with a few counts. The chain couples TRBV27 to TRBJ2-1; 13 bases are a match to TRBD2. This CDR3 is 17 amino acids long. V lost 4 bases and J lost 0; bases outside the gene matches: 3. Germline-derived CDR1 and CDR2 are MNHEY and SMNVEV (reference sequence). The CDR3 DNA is TGTGCCAGCAGTTCGGGACTAGCGGGGATCTCCTACAATGAGCAGTTCTTC. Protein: CASSSGLAGISYNEQFF.

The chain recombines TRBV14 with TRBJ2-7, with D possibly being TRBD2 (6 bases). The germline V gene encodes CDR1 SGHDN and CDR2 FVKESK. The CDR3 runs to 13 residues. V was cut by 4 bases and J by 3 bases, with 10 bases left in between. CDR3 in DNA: TGTGCCAGCAGCCGGGGAGGTCACTACGAGCAGTACTTC. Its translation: CASSRGGHYEQYF.

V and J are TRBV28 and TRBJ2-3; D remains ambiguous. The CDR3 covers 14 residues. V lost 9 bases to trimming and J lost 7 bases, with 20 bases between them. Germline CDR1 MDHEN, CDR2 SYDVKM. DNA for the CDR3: TGTGCCAGGGAAACACTCAAGCCCTCCCATACGCAGTATTTT. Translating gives CARETLKPSHTQYF.

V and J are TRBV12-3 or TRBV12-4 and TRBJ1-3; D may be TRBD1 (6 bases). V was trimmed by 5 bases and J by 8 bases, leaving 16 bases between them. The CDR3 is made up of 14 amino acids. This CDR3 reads CASSPGDTGDTIYF. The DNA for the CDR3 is TGTGCCAGCAGTCCGGGGGACACCGGGGACACCATATATTTT.

The DNA of the CDR3 is TGCAGCGTTGCCGGGGACAGGGGTGATGGCGGGGAGCTGTTTTTT. It codes for CSVAGDRGDGGELFF. The chain joins TRBV29-1 to TRBJ2-2, with 10 bases identical to TRBD1. The CDR3 covers 15 residues. V dropped 4 bases and J dropped 7; count of bases not matched to a gene: 9. Germline CDR1 SQVTM, CDR2 ANQGSEA.